This TCR beta chain was found in a study of blood T cell repertoires in COVID-19. Clones were sequenced by immunoSEQ multiplex PCR, and TCRdb holds only the in-frame ones, with some missing. This sample has approximately 120,000 clones, with around 81% found just once. The specimen was peripheral blood. This receptor was taken from a young man with COVID-19, enrolled during active disease.

This CDR3 is CVGMSDYGYTF. The CDR3 DNA sequence: TGTGTCGGGATGAGCGACTATGGCTACACCTTC. This chain connects TRBV2 to TRBJ1-2; D is undetermined. Germline V gives CDR1 SNHLY, CDR2 FYNNEI. The CDR3 totals 11 residues. Full variable domain (missing parts from reference TRBV2 and TRBJ1-2): EPEVTQTPSHQVTQMGQEVILRCVPISNHLYFYWYRQILGQKVEFLVSFYNNEISEKSEIFDDQFSVERPDGSNFTLKIRSTKLEDSAMYFCVGMSDYGYTFGSGTRLTVV.